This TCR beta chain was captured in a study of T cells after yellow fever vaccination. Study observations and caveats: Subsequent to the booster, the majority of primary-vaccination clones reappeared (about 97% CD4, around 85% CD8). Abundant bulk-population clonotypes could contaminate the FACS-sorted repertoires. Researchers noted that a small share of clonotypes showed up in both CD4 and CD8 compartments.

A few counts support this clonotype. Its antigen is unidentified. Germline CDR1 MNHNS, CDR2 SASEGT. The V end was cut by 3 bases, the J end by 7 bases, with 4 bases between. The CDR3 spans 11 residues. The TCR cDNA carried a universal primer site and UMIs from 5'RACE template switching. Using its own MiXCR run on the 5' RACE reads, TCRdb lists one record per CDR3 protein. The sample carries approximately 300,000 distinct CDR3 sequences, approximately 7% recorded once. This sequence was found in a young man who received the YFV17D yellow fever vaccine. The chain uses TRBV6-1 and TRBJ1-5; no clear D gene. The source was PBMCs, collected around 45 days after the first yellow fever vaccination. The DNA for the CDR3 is TGTGCCAGCAGTGAGACCCAGCCCCAGCATTTT. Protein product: CASSETQPQHF.